This entry features one T cell receptor (beta chain) sequence. This specimen belongs to a study of T cells in Graves' hyperthyroidism and ophthalmopathy. CDR1 LNHDA and CDR2 SQIVND come from the germline V gene (reference sequence). Trimming shortened V by 4 bases and J by 2 bases, and 12 bases separated the two germline ends. This CDR3 comprises 14 residues. Amplification of TCR beta CDR3 regions used RNA as the template. The TCR CDR3 was amplified in a first-round RT-PCR using the HTBI primer set. Via MiXCR, TCRdb re-called the multiplex PCR reads, giving one row per CDR3 protein. The sample has 600,000 or so distinct CDR3 sequences, 40% to 55% seen once; the top ten hold 6.5% to 9%.

The source of this sequence is a woman under 30 with Graves' hyperthyroidism. V gene TRBV19 combines with J gene TRBJ2-7; perhaps TRBD1 as D (5 bases). The sequencing input was peripheral blood or thyroid tissue (not recorded which). DNA of the CDR3: TGTGCCAGTAGTAAGGGGCAGGGTCCCTACGAGCAGTACTTC. It encodes CASSKGQGPYEQYF.